One and the same sample provided the 30 T cell receptor beta chains below, sequenced in a study of Ad26.COV2.S vaccination and SARS-CoV-2 variants. TCRdb keeps only in-frame clones here, not all; method: immunoSEQ multiplex PCR. The sample records roughly 380,000 clones, around 84% being singletons. As to treatment: some 19 received Ad26.COV2.S at low or high dose, single or two shots; 5 received placebo; per-sample allocation not given. The study sampled participants on day 63 after the first vaccine or placebo injection. The sequences come from peripheral blood, collected in a trial of Ad26.COV2.S vaccine versus placebo. The receptor set was obtained from a person aged 18 to 65 who received the Ad26.COV2.S COVID-19 vaccine or a placebo.

The chain uses TRBV19 and TRBJ1-5, with 7 bases aligning to TRBD1. Trimming at V came to 0 bases and at J to 7 bases, leaving 3 bases not matched to a gene. Germline V CDR1 and CDR2: LNHDA, SQIVND (reference sequence). The CDR3 has 14 amino acids. CDR3 sequence reads: CASSIEGGGQPQHF. CDR3 nucleotide sequence: TGTGCCAGTAGTATAGAAGGGGGCGGGCAGCCCCAGCATTTT.

The chain recombines TRBV7-2 with TRBJ2-7; possible D gene TRBD2, 6 bases. CDR3 size: 14 residues. Trimming stripped 7 bases from V and 8 bases from J, with 21 bases between. From germline, CDR1 is SGHTA and CDR2 FQGNSA. CDR3 loop: CASTEQTGEVKQYF. CDR3 sequence (DNA): TGTGCCAGCACCGAACAAACCGGGGAGGTCAAGCAGTACTTC.

This chain uses TRBV29-1 with TRBJ1-1; D remains unclear. In germline, CDR1 is SQVTM, CDR2 ANQGSEA. The CDR3 contains 11 residues. The V end was cut by 8 bases, the J end by 1 base, with 8 bases between. The DNA of the CDR3 is TGCAGCACCGACAAGAACACTGAAGCTTTCTTT. Residues: CSTDKNTEAFF.

The chain joins TRBV5-1 to TRBJ2-1; possibly TRBD2 for D (6 bases). The CDR3 runs to 16 residues. Germline CDR1 reads SGHRS; CDR2 reads YFSETQ. V gave up 1 base and J gave up 5 bases, with 16 bases separating them. CDR3 residues: CASSLSEAGWDNEQFF. For the CDR3, the DNA is TGCGCCAGCAGCTTGTCGGAGGCGGGGTGGGACAATGAGCAGTTCTTC.

This clone was observed once. The chain has TRBV4-3 and TRBJ2-5; weak D call: TRBD2 (6 bases). CDR1 LGHNA and CDR2 YSLEER come from the germline V gene. With 1 base removed from V and 3 bases from J, the gap between germline ends came to 12 bases. The CDR3 extends over 15 amino acids. The CDR3 here is CASSQVFPGEETQYF. The CDR3 bases are TGCGCCAGCAGCCAAGTATTCCCGGGAGAAGAGACCCAGTACTTC.

This chain joins TRBV29-1 and TRBJ2-7; D not certain. The V and J ends lost 6 bases and 0 bases respectively, with 12 bases between them. The CDR3 has 13 amino acids. Germline loops: CDR1 SQVTM, CDR2 ANQGSEA. The CDR3 sequence: CSVGRTLSYEQYF. The CDR3 nucleotides are TGCAGCGTAGGAAGGACCCTCTCCTACGAGCAGTACTTC.

The chain joins TRBV7-9 to TRBJ1-1; D is possibly TRBD1 (5 bases). V lost 4 bases and J lost 2, with 11 bases in between. This CDR3 region has 14 residues. CDR1 SEHNR and CDR2 FQNEAQ come from the germline V gene (reference sequence). The CDR3 nucleotides read TGTGCCAGCAGCTGGGGCAGGGCCAACACTGAAGCTTTCTTT. Translating gives CASSWGRANTEAFF.

This rearrangement joins TRBV5-1 to TRBJ2-7; TRBD1 matches at 7 bases. Unmatched junction bases numbered 10, after V lost 6 bases and J lost 1 base. Germline V gene lookup returns CDR1 SGHRS and CDR2 YFSETQ. This CDR3 is 15 amino acids long. CDR3 sequence reads: CASTPGTVASYEQYF. In DNA, the CDR3 is TGCGCCAGCACCCCGGGGACAGTTGCGTCCTACGAGCAGTACTTC.

DNA of the CDR3: TGTGCCAGCAGCTTATTACCCCAACATGAGCAGTTCTTC. This translates into CASSLLPQHEQFF. The rearrangement joins TRBV7-2 to TRBJ2-1; D ambiguous. Germline CDR1 and CDR2: SGHTA and FQGNSA. V lost 2 bases, J lost 8 bases, and 10 bases lay in between. CDR3 size: 13 residues.

This sequence joins TRBV4-2 and TRBJ2-1; possibly TRBD2 for D (6 bases). Trimming cost V 0 bases and J 4 bases, with 19 bases left between them. Germline CDR1 and CDR2: LGHNA and YNFKEQ. This CDR3 contains 18 residues. For the CDR3, the DNA is TGTGCCAGCAGCCAAGATGCCGATCCCAGCGGGTTTTACAATGAGCAGTTCTTC. As protein: CASSQDADPSGFYNEQFF.

This chain connects TRBV5-1 to TRBJ1-2; 8 bases agree with TRBD1. This CDR3 comprises 14 residues. The germline CDR1 and CDR2 sequences are SGHRS and YFSETQ. The ends lost 2 bases at V and 4 bases at J; junction bases unmatched: 4. Written as DNA, the CDR3 is TGCGCCAGCAGCTTTGGGACAGGCCTCTATGGCTACACCTTC. Residues: CASSFGTGLYGYTF.

The chain carries TRBV4-3 and TRBJ1-2; weak D call: TRBD1 (6 bases). The germline V gene has CDR1 LGHNA and CDR2 YSLEER. The CDR3 runs 18 residues. The germline V and J ends were trimmed by 0 bases and 4 bases, with 21 bases remaining between them. DNA for the CDR3: TGCGCCAGCAGCCAAGATGGGCCCGAGTCGGGACACCTCTATGGCTACACCTTC. Translated: CASSQDGPESGHLYGYTF.

The chain recombines TRBV7-8 with TRBJ2-3; 7 nucleotides agree with TRBD1. V lost 2 bases to trimming and J lost 1 base; unmatched junction nucleotides: 0. Looked up from germline, CDR1 is SGHVS and CDR2 is FQNEAQ. The CDR3 has 14 residues. CDR3 residues: CASSLTGGTDTQYF. DNA of the CDR3: TGTGCCAGCAGCTTAACAGGGGGCACAGATACGCAGTATTTT.

This chain joins TRBV6-2 or TRBV6-3 and TRBJ1-5, with unresolved D. V gave up 2 bases and J gave up 6 bases, with 11 bases separating them. The CDR3 is 14 amino acids. The germline V gene has CDR1 MNHEY and CDR2 SVGEGT. DNA for the CDR3: TGTGCCAGCAGTTACGTGGGTTTAAGTCAGCCCCAGCATTTT. Translated, it gives CASSYVGLSQPQHF.

The V and J genes are TRBV12-5 and TRBJ1-4; D call uncertain. In germline, CDR1 is LGHNT, CDR2 FRNRAP. V lost 6 bases and J lost 5, with 16 bases in between. CDR3 length equals 15 residues. For the CDR3, the DNA is TGTGCTAGTGGCCCCTGGCGGACTGGGAATGAAAAACTGTTTTTT. Translation gives CASGPWRTGNEKLFF.

This chain uses TRBV21-1 with TRBJ2-1. TRBV21-1 is given as a pseudogene. This CDR3 has 19 amino acids. The DNA of the CDR3 is TGTGCCATGGGGTCGGTGGCGGACCATCCAGAAAGCTCCTACAATGAGCAGTTCTTC. Amino acids: CAMGSVADHPESSYNEQFF.

The chain is built from TRBV15 and TRBJ2-3; tentatively, D is TRBD2 (5 bases). The CDR3 is made up of 14 amino acids. The V end lost 7 bases, the J end lost 2 bases, and 13 bases lay between the germline ends. Germline CDR1 and CDR2: LNHNV and YYDKDF (reference sequence). The CDR3 sequence is CATKSGAPTDTQYF. CDR3 nucleotide sequence: TGTGCCACCAAGAGCGGAGCCCCCACAGATACGCAGTATTTT.

The chain has TRBV2 and TRBJ1-5; tentatively, D is TRBD1 (6 bases). The CDR3 extends over 15 amino acids. The V end lost 1 base, the J end lost 6 bases, and 13 bases lay between the germline ends. Germline V gives CDR1 SNHLY, CDR2 FYNNEI. The CDR3 sequence: CASSEGGQKGQPQHF. CDR3 coding DNA: TGTGCCAGCAGTGAAGGGGGGCAGAAAGGTCAGCCCCAGCATTTT.

V gene TRBV7-2 combines with J gene TRBJ2-1, with D possibly being TRBD2 (5 bases). In germline, CDR1 is SGHTA, CDR2 FQGNSA. With 6 bases removed from V and 3 bases from J, the gap between germline ends came to 15 bases. This CDR3 region has 15 residues. CDR3 region: CASSQPGSHYNEQFF. The CDR3 region has the DNA TGTGCCAGCAGTCAGCCGGGATCCCACTACAATGAGCAGTTCTTC.

With regard to this clone: Within the sample, other DNA sequences also encode this same CDR3. The V call is TRBV29-1, the J call TRBJ1-1; D ambiguous. Germline V gene data show CDR1 as SQVTM and CDR2 as ANQGSEA. The CDR3 has 13 amino acids. Trimming left V 4 bases short and J 0 bases short, with 9 bases between. CDR3 region: CSVGGVLNTEAFF. CDR3 nucleotides: TGCAGCGTTGGTGGGGTTTTGAACACTGAAGCTTTCTTT.

The chain joins TRBV28 to TRBJ2-5; D is ambiguous. The germline V and J ends were trimmed by 3 bases and 1 base, with 12 bases remaining between them. The CDR3 has 15 residues. Germline CDR1 reads MDHEN; CDR2 reads SYDVKM. CDR3 nucleotide sequence: TGTGCCAGCAGTTTCGGTTCCCTTTCCCAAGAGACCCAGTACTTC. Protein product: CASSFGSLSQETQYF.

The chain links TRBV6-5 to TRBJ1-1, with a possible D match to TRBD1 (5 bases). Germline CDR1 MNHEY, CDR2 SVGAGI. The V gene lost 5 bases and the J gene lost 0 bases, with 13 bases spanning the gap. This CDR3 contains 15 residues. Written as DNA, the CDR3 is TGTGCCAGCAGTCACCTGGGGCAGCTGAACACTGAAGCTTTCTTT. This encodes CASSHLGQLNTEAFF.

The J gene is TRBJ1-1, the V gene TRBV2; D remains unclear. The germline V gene encodes CDR1 SNHLY and CDR2 FYNNEI. This CDR3 comprises 15 residues. Between the trimmed V and J ends, which lost 6 bases and 0 bases, there was a span of 14 bases. The CDR3 DNA reads as TGTGCCAGCAGCCCGTGGGGAGACGTGAACACTGAAGCTTTCTTT. Translated: CASSPWGDVNTEAFF.

The gene calls are TRBV30 and TRBJ2-7; TRBD1 matches at 8 bases. J gave up 3 bases and V 2 bases, and 18 bases lay outside the gene matches. CDR3 size: 18 residues. Germline V gene sequence: CDR1 GTSNPN, CDR2 SVGIG (reference sequence). CDR3 region: CAWSQSGTGSRSGYEQYF. The CDR3 bases are TGTGCCTGGAGTCAATCCGGGACAGGATCGCGCTCAGGCTACGAGCAGTACTTC.

The chain is built from TRBV9 and TRBJ2-7; the D gene could be TRBD1 or TRBD2 (6 bases each). Looked up from germline, CDR1 is SGDLS and CDR2 is YYNGEE. This CDR3 region has 13 residues. V shed 3 bases and J shed 7 bases, with 14 bases lying between them. The CDR3 spells CASSAGGLGEQYF. The CDR3, as DNA: TGTGCCAGCAGCGCCGGGGGCTTGGGAGAGCAGTACTTC.

CDR3 amino acids: CASSWLAGVGNEQFF. CDR3 in DNA: TGCGCCAGCAGCTGGCTAGCGGGAGTGGGCAATGAGCAGTTCTTC. The gene calls are TRBV5-1 and TRBJ2-1; 10 bases agree with TRBD2. Germline-derived CDR1 and CDR2 are SGHRS and YFSETQ. The CDR3 is 15 residues long. V lost 3 bases and J lost 6; bases outside the gene matches: 6.

This chain joins TRBV11-3 and TRBJ2-3, with unresolved D. From germline, CDR1 is SGHNT and CDR2 YENEEA. The CDR3 covers 13 residues. Trimming took 5 bases from V and 1 from J, leaving 7 bases between them. This CDR3 is CASSLRGTDTQYF. DNA of the CDR3: TGTGCCAGCAGCCTCCGCGGCACAGATACGCAGTATTTT.

V gene TRBV10-3 combines with J gene TRBJ2-5; 9 bases align to TRBD1. CDR3 length equals 13 residues. J lost 3 bases, V lost 10 bases, and 6 bases had no gene match. Germline CDR1 and CDR2: ENHRY and SYGVKD. CDR3 DNA: TGTGCCACGACCGACAGGGGGAAAGAGACCCAGTACTTC. Translation: CATTDRGKETQYF.

V usage is TRBV10-3 and J usage is TRBJ2-1; TRBD2 might be the D (6 bases). Trimming removed 10 bases at V and 7 bases at J, with 17 bases between. Germline-derived CDR1 and CDR2 are ENHRY and SYGVKD. This CDR3 contains 13 residues. Here the CDR3 reads CATYNRAGNEQFF. The CDR3 DNA reads TGTGCCACCTATAATAGGGCGGGGAATGAGCAGTTCTTC.

The chain is built from TRBV3-1 (or the pseudogene TRBV3-2) and TRBJ1-2, with TRBD1 matching 11 bases. The J segment lost 7 bases and the V segment lost 1 base, leaving 8 bases of the junction unmatched. Germline V gene sequence: CDR1 LGHDT, CDR2 YNNKEL (reference sequence). The CDR3 spans 16 residues. CDR3 amino acids: CASSQAGTGGTVGYTF. CDR3 bases: TGTGCCAGCAGCCAAGCCGGGACAGGGGGAACGGTTGGCTACACCTTC.